The source of this T cell receptor (beta chain) is a study of shared clonotypes between healthy human individuals. Trimming left V 7 bases short and J 11 bases short, with 20 bases between. Germline V CDR1 and CDR2: SQVTM, ANQGSEA. The CDR3 is made up of 12 amino acids. This table comes from immunoSEQ multiplex PCR, and its TCRdb copy is limited to in-frame clones, with some not included. Of roughly 1,100,000 clones listed, around 74% are singletons. Study-level points and caveats: Sampling was confined to blood; repertoires within tissues likely differ.

This clone was seen at least ten times. Antigen: not known. The sequenced sample consisted of memory CD4+ T cells sorted from blood. The subset denotes: CD45RA-negative fraction. The source is a man aged 18 to 35 in good health. The chain couples TRBV29-1 to TRBJ1-2; D may be TRBD1 (5 bases). The CDR3 bases are TGCAGCGATTGGGACTCCCCGGTGGGGTACACCTTC. Translated, it gives CSDWDSPVGYTF.